This TCR beta chain was identified in a study of identical twins. Study findings and constraints: In drawing conclusions, the study used cross-sectional statistical analysis and did not follow the same donors. Researchers caution that invariant MAIT and iNKT cells could partly confound zero-insertion analyses. For monozygotic twins, models underestimated out-of-frame TCR alpha sharing.

TCRdb analysed the 5' RACE reads with MiXCR anew, one entry per CDR3 protein. In the table there are roughly 490,000 distinct CDR3 sequences, over 11% of which are singletons. This clonotype occurred a few times. The antigen is not known. Each donor (without exception) was a healthy Caucasian. V lost 6 bases and J lost 8, with 17 bases in between. The germline gives CDR1 SEHNR, CDR2 FQNEAQ (reference sequence). The CDR3 covers 14 residues. A further study also used this sample, focusing on yellow fever vaccine responses in identical twins.

The chain combines TRBV7-9 with TRBJ2-1; D may correspond to TRBD1 or TRBD2 (5 bases each). The sequenced material came from CD4+ T cells sorted from blood. The origin of this receptor is a woman aged 18-35 years in good health. CDR3 in amino acids: CASRISGARDEQFF. CDR3 bases: TGTGCCAGCAGGATTTCCGGGGCTCGCGATGAGCAGTTCTTC.